These T cell receptor beta chains were read from a single sample in a study of cytomegalovirus exposure and HLA in healthy donors. Here immunoSEQ multiplex PCR was the method, and the copy in TCRdb shows in-frame clones only, minus some. Of tens of thousands of clones detected, roughly two thirds appear once; the ten largest clones hold 7.6%. Sequencing was done on a sample of PBMCs. The receptors stem from a man aged 35 to 55 in good health and CMV-seropositive. CDR3s include the opening cysteine and the closing phenylalanine or tryptophan. D genes are given only for firm matches. Expanded clones get a size class; other rows say once, few or many, or leave the size out.

TRBV29-1	TRBJ2-1	.	few	TGCAGCGTAGGCTCTAGCTCCTACAATGAGCAGTTCTTC	CSVGSSSYNEQFF
TRBV5-3	TRBJ1-4	.	once	TGTGCCAGAAGCTTTGTGGGGGAGGGGAATGAAAAACTGTTTTTT	CARSFVGEGNEKLFF
TRBV6-5	TRBJ1-5	TRBD1	.	TGTGCCAGCAGCCAAACAGGGGCCCTCAATCAGCCCCAGCATTTT	CASSQTGALNQPQHF
TRBV4-1	TRBJ1-1	TRBD1	.	TGCGCCAGCAGCCCTTTAACCGGGACAGGGTTGGAGGTGAACACTGAAGCTTTCTTT	CASSPLTGTGLEVNTEAFF
TRBV5-1	TRBJ2-1	TRBD2	few	TGCGCCAGCAGCTTGGCCGGTGGGGGACTAGCGAGCAATGAGCAGTTCTTC	CASSLAGGGLASNEQFF
TRBV7-9	TRBJ1-6	.	.	TGTGCCAGCAGCATGCCCGGGGAGGATTCACCCCTCCACTTT	CASSMPGEDSPLHF
TRBV4-1	TRBJ1-2	TRBD1	.	TGCGCCAGCAGCGTCGACAGGGCAAGTGGCGGCTACACCTTC	CASSVDRASGGYTF
TRBV7-8	TRBJ1-2	.	few	TGTGCCAGCAGCCGCCGCCTCTCAGGTGGAGGTTCGGGCTACACCTTC	CASSRRLSGGGSGYTF
TRBV7-2	TRBJ2-7	TRBD2	.	TGTGCCAGCAGCTTACCGCCCTCCGGGGGGGAGCAGTACTTC	CASSLPPSGGEQYF
TRBV5-4	TRBJ1-5	TRBD1	.	TGTGCCAGCAGCTTCGGACAGGATCAGCCCCAGCATTTT	CASSFGQDQPQHF
TRBV14	TRBJ2-7	TRBD1	.	TGTGCCAGCAGCCAAGTGTCAGGGGGTATCTACGAGCAGTACTTC	CASSQVSGGIYEQYF
TRBV5-1	TRBJ1-3	.	few	TGCGCCAGCAGCTTGACAGGGTCTGGAAACACCATATATTTT	CASSLTGSGNTIYF
TRBV27	TRBJ2-7	TRBD1	.	TGTGCCAGCAGTACCTATGACAGGGATGAGCAGTACTTC	CASSTYDRDEQYF
TRBV15	TRBJ1-1	.	many	TGTGCCACCAGCAGCTCCCCCGGCAGGGTGAACACTGAAGCTTTCTTT	CATSSSPGRVNTEAFF
TRBV27	TRBJ1-6	TRBD1	many	TGTGCCAGCAGTCTACAAGTGACAGGGAATTCACCCCTCCACTTT	CASSLQVTGNSPLHF
TRBV2	TRBJ2-1	TRBD2	.	TGTGCCGGTAGTGGCGGGAGAAGTAATGAGCAGTTCTTC	CAGSGGRSNEQFF
TRBV28	TRBJ1-4	TRBD1	.	TGTGCCAGCAGGTCAGGGGGGCCACATGAAAAACTGTTTTTT	CASRSGGPHEKLFF
TRBV9	TRBJ1-2	.	few	TGTGCCAGCGAGGGAATGGCATATGGCTACACCTTC	CASEGMAYGYTF
TRBV5-1	TRBJ2-3	.	.	TGCGCCAGCTCCCCTCGGGACACCCACACAGATACGCAGTATTTT	CASSPRDTHTDTQYF
TRBV6-5	TRBJ2-6	.	few	TGTGCCAGCAACCCAGGGGTTAGTGGGGCCAACGTCCTGACTTTC	CASNPGVSGANVLTF
TRBV6-5	TRBJ1-2	.	.	TGTGCCAGCAGTTACCGAACACCAAACTATGGCTACACCTTC	CASSYRTPNYGYTF
TRBV30	TRBJ1-6	TRBD1	.	TGTGCCTGCGACAGGGTCCATTCACCCCTCCACTTT	CACDRVHSPLHF
TRBV2	TRBJ1-5	TRBD1	.	TGTGCCAGCAGCCAAACAACCGGGACAGGATCCAGGCCCCAGCATTTT	CASSQTTGTGSRPQHF
TRBV6-5	TRBJ1-1	.	.	TGTGCCAGCAGTTACTCGACAAGGGGCGACACTGAAGCTTTCTTT	CASSYSTRGDTEAFF
TRBV5-1	TRBJ2-7	TRBD2	few	TGCGCCAGCAGCTTGGATGGGACTAGCGGGACCTTCTACGAGCAGTACTTC	CASSLDGTSGTFYEQYF
TRBV7-8	TRBJ2-7	TRBD2	.	TGTGCCAGCAGCTTAGCAGGTAGCGGGAGCTGGGAGCAGTACTTC	CASSLAGSGSWEQYF
TRBV27	TRBJ2-3	.	.	TGTGCCAGCAGTTTCGGGAACACAGATACGCAGTATTTT	CASSFGNTDTQYF
TRBV2	TRBJ2-2	TRBD1	.	TGTGCCAGCTCGGGGACCGGGACAGGGGATACCGGGGAGCTGTTTTTT	CASSGTGTGDTGELFF
TRBV5-6	TRBJ2-7	TRBD1	.	TGTGCCAGCAGCATACCGGGACAGGGGTCCTACGAGCAGTACTTC	CASSIPGQGSYEQYF
TRBV5-6	TRBJ1-6	.	.	TGTGCCAGCGGCCCCGGGGTCTATAATTCACCCCTCCACTTT	CASGPGVYNSPLHF
TRBV9	TRBJ2-6	.	.	TGTGCCAGCAGCGCTAGGGAGGCGGGGGCCAACGTCCTGACTTTC	CASSAREAGANVLTF
TRBV4-3	TRBJ2-2	TRBD1	.	TGCGCCAGCAGCCAGGATGGGACAGGGGGTACCGGGGAGCTGTTTTTT	CASSQDGTGGTGELFF
TRBV6-6	TRBJ1-5	.	.	TGTGCCAGCTCGCAGGCCGGGGATAGCAATCAGCCCCAGCATTTT	CASSQAGDSNQPQHF
TRBV25-1	TRBJ1-2	.	.	TGTGCCAGCAGTGAACCTGGGGCCGGAGCCTATGGCTACACCTTC	CASSEPGAGAYGYTF
TRBV19	TRBJ1-3	.	.	TGTGCCAGTAGGAGGGGACTATCTGGAAACACCATATATTTT	CASRRGLSGNTIYF
TRBV28	TRBJ1-4	.	once	TGTGCCAGCAGTTTAAGTACACAGGTTACAAATGAAAAACTGTTTTTT	CASSLSTQVTNEKLFF
TRBV6-6	TRBJ1-1	.	.	TGTGCCAGCAGTCCCGGGGTTGAAGCTTTCTTT	CASSPGVEAFF
TRBV28	TRBJ1-2	TRBD1	.	TGTGCCAGCAGTCCTGTGACAGGGGTCGTCCTAAACTATGGCTACACCTTC	CASSPVTGVVLNYGYTF